These 21 T cell receptor beta chains originate from one sample sequenced in a study of Graves' ophthalmopathy and Graves' hyperthyroidism. The authors amplified TCR beta CDR3 regions, and they did so from RNA transcripts for repertoire sequencing. Second-round multiplex PCR came after a first-round RT-PCR that employed HTBI primers. TCRdb re-analysed the multiplex PCR reads in MiXCR, keeping a single row per CDR3 protein. This table holds about 620,000 distinct CDR3 sequences, 22% found once. Sequencing was done on a sample of peripheral blood. Every receptor here comes from a woman in her late teens or twenties with stable Graves' hyperthyroidism. Some clones in this sample may be carry-over from other donors' samples.

This clonotype was counted between two and nine times. The chain uses TRBV11-2 and TRBJ1-1; 10 bases are a match to TRBD1. The CDR3 sequence is 19 residues long. Germline values: CDR1 SGHAT, CDR2 FQNNGV. V was pared by 0 bases and J by 3 bases, with 13 bases of the junction left unmatched. CDR3 DNA sequence: TGTGCCAGCAGCTTAGAGCCGGGACAGGGGTTTAACGAGTACACTGAAGCTTTCTTT. Its protein is CASSLEPGQGFNEYTEAFF.

This clonotype was seen a few times. The chain recombines TRBV11-2 with TRBJ1-1; no reliable D call. CDR1 and CDR2 from the germline V gene are SGHAT and FQNNGV. Deletions cut 1 base from V and 6 bases from J, with 9 bases between. The CDR3 runs to 13 residues. The CDR3 coding sequence is TGTGCCAGCAGCTTAGTTCAAGGATCTGAAGCTTTCTTT. Its protein product is CASSLVQGSEAFF.

Only a few counts were recorded for this clonotype. This chain joins TRBV7-3 and TRBJ1-1; TRBD1 matches 8 bases. Germline V lookup: CDR1 SGHTA, CDR2 FQGTGA. The CDR3 extends over 14 amino acids. After removal of 5 bases from V and 6 bases from J, the junction contained 8 bases not matched to a gene. This chain's CDR3 is CASSPGGEGAEAFF. In nucleotides, the CDR3 is TGTGCCAGCAGCCCAGGGGGCGAAGGGGCTGAAGCTTTCTTT.

This clonotype was detected ten times or more. The chain joins TRBV20-1 to TRBJ2-5; possible D gene TRBD1, 6 bases. The length of the CDR3 is 12 residues. V lost 4 bases and J 4 bases, leaving 10 bases between the germline ends. Germline loops: CDR1 DFQATT, CDR2 SNEGSKA (reference sequence). The chain's CDR3 is CSATRGGETQYF. CDR3 coding DNA: TGCAGTGCTACTAGAGGGGGAGAGACCCAGTACTTC.

Only a few counts were recorded for this clonotype. The chain joins TRBV7-2 to TRBJ2-5; D gene ambiguous. The CDR3 is made up of 11 amino acids. V lost 5 bases, J lost 7 bases, and 8 bases lay in between. Germline assignment: CDR1 SGHTA and CDR2 FQGNSA. The CDR3 here is CASSPRLTQYF. CDR3 nucleotides: TGTGCCAGCAGCCCCCGACTGACCCAGTACTTC.

V is TRBV6-1 and J is TRBJ2-7; D remains unclear. V gave up 2 bases and J gave up 2 bases, with 13 bases separating them. CDR3 length equals 15 residues. CDR1 and CDR2 (germline): MNHNS, SASEGT. CDR3 in amino acids: CASSESRRSPYEQYF. CDR3 bases: TGTGCCAGCAGTGAAAGTCGCAGGTCCCCCTACGAGCAGTACTTC.

This clonotype was observed at least ten times. V gene TRBV28 combines with J gene TRBJ1-2, with 7 bases identical to TRBD1. CDR1 is MDHEN, CDR2 SYDVKM, per germline. Unmatched junction bases numbered 10, after V lost 6 bases and J lost 0 bases. The CDR3 runs 16 residues. CDR3 protein: CASSSKLGTANYGYTF. The CDR3 region has the DNA TGTGCCAGCAGCTCGAAGCTAGGGACAGCTAACTATGGCTACACCTTC.

This clonotype has only a few counts. J is TRBJ2-2 and V is TRBV2, with 9 bases matching TRBD1. The CDR3 has 16 residues. After removal of 6 bases from V and 7 bases from J, the junction contained 12 bases not matched to a gene. Germline values: CDR1 SNHLY, CDR2 FYNNEI. The CDR3, as DNA: TGTGCCAGCAGGGCCCCCGGGACAGGGAGAGGCGGGGAGCTGTTTTTT. Its protein product is CASRAPGTGRGGELFF.

The chain links TRBV6-2 or TRBV6-3 to TRBJ2-7; D may correspond to TRBD1 or TRBD2 (5 bases each). V lost 3 bases, J lost 1 base, and 13 bases lay in between. This CDR3 is 15 amino acids long. CDR1 and CDR2 from the germline V gene are MNHEY and SVGEGT. The CDR3 sequence is CASSYGARESYEQYF. The CDR3 nucleotides read TGTGCCAGCAGTTATGGGGCAAGGGAGTCCTACGAGCAGTACTTC.

This clonotype was counted many times. V gene TRBV10-2 combines with J gene TRBJ1-2; weak D call: TRBD1 (5 bases). Germline loops: CDR1 WSHSY, CDR2 SAAADI. V shed 10 bases and J shed 2 bases, with 14 bases lying between them. This CDR3 spans 13 amino acids. CDR3 region: CATSTATNYGYTF. CDR3 nucleotides: TGCGCCACCTCGACAGCCACAAACTATGGCTACACCTTC.

The rearrangement joins TRBV6-5 to TRBJ2-7; maybe TRBD2 (6 bases). The CDR3 extends over 15 amino acids. Germline V gene sequence: CDR1 MNHEY, CDR2 SVGAGI. V was cut by 3 bases and J by 2 bases, with 14 bases left in between. The DNA of the CDR3 is TGTGCCAGCAGTTATGGGGCGGGGAGCCCCTACGAGCAGTACTTC. It codes for CASSYGAGSPYEQYF.

As for this clonotype: At one end, the junction sequence differs from germline, possibly due to a read error. The genes are TRBV20-1 and TRBJ1-1, with D hard to call. CDR3 length: 12 residues. The V gene's germline CDR1 is DFQATT and CDR2 SNEGSKA (reference sequence). In DNA form, the CDR3 reads TGCTGTGCTAGAGAGGTGGGCACTGAAGCTTTCTTT. It translates to CCAREVGTEAFF.

This clonotype appeared many times. The chain recombines TRBV6-1 with TRBJ1-2; maybe TRBD1 (5 bases). Germline CDR1 and CDR2: MNHNS and SASEGT. The length of the CDR3 is 15 residues. V dropped 6 bases and J dropped 5 bases, with 19 bases sitting between them. The chain's CDR3 is CASRHTGTGKYGYTF. CDR3 in DNA: TGTGCCAGCAGACATACCGGGACGGGAAAATATGGCTACACCTTC.

This clonotype showed up just a few times. The chain couples TRBV30 to TRBJ1-1; maybe TRBD1 (5 bases). V dropped 8 bases and J dropped 4 bases, with 20 bases sitting between them. Germline V CDR1 and CDR2: GTSNPN, SVGIG (reference sequence). The CDR3 is 14 amino acids. DNA for the CDR3: TGTGCCACGGACGGGCAGGGTGGTGTCACTGAAGCTTTCTTT. Translation gives CATDGQGGVTEAFF.

This clonotype was counted at least ten times. The chain recombines TRBV12-3 or TRBV12-4 with TRBJ2-5; 8 bases line up with TRBD1. CDR3 length: 12 amino acids. V gave up 6 bases and J gave up 6 bases; unmatched junction bases: 3. The CDR3 region is CASSFRGQTQYF. Written as DNA, the CDR3 is TGTGCCAGCAGCTTCAGGGGGCAGACCCAGTACTTC.

This clonotype was counted ten times or more. V is TRBV6-4 and J is TRBJ1-2; D not resolved. The germline V gene encodes CDR1 MRHNA and CDR2 SNTAGT. The ends were cut back, 6 bases at V and 8 bases at J, with 13 bases in the middle. This CDR3 is 12 amino acids long. The CDR3: CASSYDTGGYTF. As DNA, the CDR3 is TGTGCCAGCAGCTACGACACGGGGGGCTACACCTTC.

This clonotype occurred many times. V is TRBV6-5 and J is TRBJ1-2; 7 nucleotides match TRBD1. V shed 2 bases, J shed 2 bases, and the junction held 2 bases outside the gene matches. This CDR3 is 14 amino acids long. CDR1 MNHEY and CDR2 SVGAGI come from the germline V gene. The CDR3 nucleotides are TGTGCCAGCAGTTACGAACAGGGGAACTATGGCTACACCTTC. It encodes CASSYEQGNYGYTF.

This chain joins TRBV7-9 and TRBJ1-1, with D hard to call. Germline V CDR1 and CDR2: SEHNR, FQNEAQ (reference sequence). The CDR3 extends over 13 amino acids. Trimming pared 5 bases from V and 5 bases from J, leaving 12 bases between. In DNA form, the CDR3 reads TGTGCCAGCAGCCTAATGATGGGTACTGAAGCTTTCTTT. It yields the protein CASSLMMGTEAFF. Together with reference TRBV7-9 and TRBJ1-1, the CDR3 gives the full variable domain: DTGVSQNPRHKITKRGQNVTFRCDPISEHNRLYWYRQTLGQGPEFLTYFQNEAQLEKSRLLSDRFSAERPKGSFSTLEIQRTEQGDSAMYLCASSLMMGTEAFFGQGTRLTVV.

This clonotype was detected once. The V call is TRBV28, the J call TRBJ1-1; 11 nucleotides agree with TRBD1. Germline CDR1 reads MDHEN; CDR2 reads SYDVKM. Losses at the gene ends were 6 bases for V and 4 bases for J; bases not matched to a gene: 10. This CDR3 comprises 16 residues. CDR3: CASSSDRGLVGTEAFF. The CDR3 DNA sequence: TGTGCCAGCAGCTCGGACAGGGGGCTTGTTGGCACTGAAGCTTTCTTT. Full variable domain (rest looked up from reference TRBV28 and TRBJ1-1): DVKVTQSSRYLVKRTGEKVFLECVQDMDHENMFWYRQDPGLGLRLIYFSYDVKMKEKGDIPEGYSVSREKKERFSLILESASTNQTSMYLCASSSDRGLVGTEAFFGQGTRLTVV.

This clonotype was counted ten times or more. This rearrangement joins TRBV6-2 or TRBV6-3 to TRBJ2-5, with TRBD1 identical over 7 bases. V shed 8 bases and J 2 bases; nucleotides not matched to a gene: 5. Germline CDR1 reads MNHEY; CDR2 reads SVGEGT. The CDR3 runs to 13 residues. The CDR3: CASVDRVQETQYF. In DNA, the CDR3 is TGTGCCAGCGTAGACAGGGTTCAAGAGACCCAGTACTTC.

This clonotype was counted ten times or more. The chain carries TRBV2 and TRBJ2-7, with 9 bases identical to TRBD1. Looked up from germline, CDR1 is SNHLY and CDR2 is FYNNEI. The CDR3 is made up of 14 amino acids. V shed 4 bases and J 4 bases; nucleotides not matched to a gene: 5. The CDR3 DNA reads TGTGCCAGCAGTGCGACAGGGGGGAATTACGAGCAGTACTTC. Translating it yields CASSATGGNYEQYF.